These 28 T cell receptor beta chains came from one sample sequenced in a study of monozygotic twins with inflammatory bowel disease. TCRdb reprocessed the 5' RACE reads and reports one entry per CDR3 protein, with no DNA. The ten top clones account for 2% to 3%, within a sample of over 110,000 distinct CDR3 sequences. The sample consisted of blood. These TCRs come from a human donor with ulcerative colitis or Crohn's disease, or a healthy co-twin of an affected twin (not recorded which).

CDR3: CASSSPWTGRAGYTF. The J gene is TRBJ1-2, the V gene TRBV28; TCRdb proposes TRBD1, but this gene call is untestable without DNA. CDR1 and CDR2 (germline): MDHEN, SYDVKM. The CDR3 consists of 15 residues.

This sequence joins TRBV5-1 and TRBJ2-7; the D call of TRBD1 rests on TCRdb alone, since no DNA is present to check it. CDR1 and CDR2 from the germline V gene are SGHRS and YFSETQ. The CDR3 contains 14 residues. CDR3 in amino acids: CASSSTGTRYEQYF.

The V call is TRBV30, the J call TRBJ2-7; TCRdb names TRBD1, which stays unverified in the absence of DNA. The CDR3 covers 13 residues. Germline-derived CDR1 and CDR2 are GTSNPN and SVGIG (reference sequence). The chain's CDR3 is CAWSDGQDYEQYF. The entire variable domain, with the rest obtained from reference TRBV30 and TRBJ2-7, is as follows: SQTIHQWPATLVQPVGSPLSLECTVEGTSNPNLYWYRQAAGRGLQLLFYSVGIGQISSEVPQNLSASRPQDRQFILSSKKLLLSDSGFYLCAWSDGQDYEQYFGPGTRLTVT.

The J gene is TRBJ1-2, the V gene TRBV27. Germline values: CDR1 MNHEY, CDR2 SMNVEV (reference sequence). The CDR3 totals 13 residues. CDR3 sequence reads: CASSLSGDYGYTF.

The CDR3 loop is CASSLAPGQGNTGELFF. This chain links TRBV13 with TRBJ2-2; with no DNA, the TCRdb D assignment of TRBD1 cannot be verified. CDR1 and CDR2 (germline): PRHDT, FYEKMQ (reference sequence). The CDR3 loop spans 17 amino acids.

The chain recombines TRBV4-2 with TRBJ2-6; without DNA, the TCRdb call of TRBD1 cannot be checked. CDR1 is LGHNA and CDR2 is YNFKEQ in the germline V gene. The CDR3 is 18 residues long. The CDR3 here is CASSYEGDRSSGANVLTF.

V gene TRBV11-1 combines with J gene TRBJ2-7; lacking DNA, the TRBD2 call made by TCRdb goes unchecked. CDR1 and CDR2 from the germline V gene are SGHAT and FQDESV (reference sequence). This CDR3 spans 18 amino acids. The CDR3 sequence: CASSPRASGGARSYEQYF. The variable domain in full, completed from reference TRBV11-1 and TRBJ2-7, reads EAEVAQSPRYKITEKSQAVAFWCDPISGHATLYWYRQILGQGPELLVQFQDESVVDDSQLPKDRFSAERLKGVDSTLKIQPAELGDSAMYLCASSPRASGGARSYEQYFGPGTRLTVT.

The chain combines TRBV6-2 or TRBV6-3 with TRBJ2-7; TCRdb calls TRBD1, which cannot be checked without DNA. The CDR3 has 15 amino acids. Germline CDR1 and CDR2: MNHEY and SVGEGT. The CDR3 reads CASSDWGTVDYEQYF.

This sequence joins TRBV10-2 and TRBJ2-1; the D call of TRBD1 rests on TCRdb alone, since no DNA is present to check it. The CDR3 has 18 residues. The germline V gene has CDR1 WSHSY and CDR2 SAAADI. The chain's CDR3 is CASSELWSTSPSSGEQFF.

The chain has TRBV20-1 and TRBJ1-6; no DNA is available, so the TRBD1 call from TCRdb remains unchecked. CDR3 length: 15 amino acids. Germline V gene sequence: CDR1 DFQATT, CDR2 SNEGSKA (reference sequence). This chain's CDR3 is CSARNRGTGGLSLHF.

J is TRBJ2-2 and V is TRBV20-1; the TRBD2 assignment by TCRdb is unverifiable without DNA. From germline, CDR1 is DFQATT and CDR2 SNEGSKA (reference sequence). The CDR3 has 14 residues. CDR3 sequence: CSARWAAGTGELFF.

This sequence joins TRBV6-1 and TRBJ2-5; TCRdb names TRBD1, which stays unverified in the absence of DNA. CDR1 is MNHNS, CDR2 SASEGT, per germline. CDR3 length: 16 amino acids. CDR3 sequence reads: CASRNQMGAAVETQYF.

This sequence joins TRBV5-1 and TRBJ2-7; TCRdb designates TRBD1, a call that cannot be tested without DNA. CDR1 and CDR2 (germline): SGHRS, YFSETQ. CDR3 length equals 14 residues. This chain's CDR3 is CASSSWDGFYEQYF. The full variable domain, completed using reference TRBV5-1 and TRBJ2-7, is KAGVTQTPRYLIKTRGQQVTLSCSPISGHRSVSWYQQTPGQGLQFLFEYFSETQRNKGNFPGRFSGRQFSNSRSEMNVSTLELGDSALYLCASSSWDGFYEQYFGPGTRLTVT.

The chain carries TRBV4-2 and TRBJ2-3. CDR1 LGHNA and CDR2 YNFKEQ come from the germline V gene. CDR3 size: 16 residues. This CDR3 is CASSQAQKGSTDTQYF.

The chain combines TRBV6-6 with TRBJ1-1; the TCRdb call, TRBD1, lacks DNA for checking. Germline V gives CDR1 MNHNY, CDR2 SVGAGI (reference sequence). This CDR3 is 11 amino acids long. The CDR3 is CASRPGSEAFF.

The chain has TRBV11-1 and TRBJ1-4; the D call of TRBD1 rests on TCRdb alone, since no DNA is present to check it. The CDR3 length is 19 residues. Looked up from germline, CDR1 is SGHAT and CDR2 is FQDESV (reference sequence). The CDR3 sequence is CASSLPFDRAYATNEKLFF.

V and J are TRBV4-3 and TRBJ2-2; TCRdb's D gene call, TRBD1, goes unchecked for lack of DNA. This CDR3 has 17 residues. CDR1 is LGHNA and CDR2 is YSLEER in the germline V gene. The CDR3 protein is CASSQDLPGGRTGELFF.

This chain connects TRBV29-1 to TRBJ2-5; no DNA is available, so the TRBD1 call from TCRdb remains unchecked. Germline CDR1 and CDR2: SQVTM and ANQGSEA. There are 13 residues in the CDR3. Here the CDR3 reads CSARIGSGETQYF.

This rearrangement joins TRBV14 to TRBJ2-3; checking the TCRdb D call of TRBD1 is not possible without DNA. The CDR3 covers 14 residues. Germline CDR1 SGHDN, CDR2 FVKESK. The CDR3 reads CASSQDRGMDTQYF.

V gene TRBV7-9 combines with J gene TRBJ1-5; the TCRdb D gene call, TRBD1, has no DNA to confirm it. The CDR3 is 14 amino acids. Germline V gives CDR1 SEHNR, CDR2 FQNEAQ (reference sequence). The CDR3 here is CASSAGGRNQPQHF.

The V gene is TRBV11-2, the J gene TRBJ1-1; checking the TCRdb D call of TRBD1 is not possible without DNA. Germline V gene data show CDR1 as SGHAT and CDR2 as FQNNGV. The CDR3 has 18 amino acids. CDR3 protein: CASSWLWTGGTLNTEAFF.

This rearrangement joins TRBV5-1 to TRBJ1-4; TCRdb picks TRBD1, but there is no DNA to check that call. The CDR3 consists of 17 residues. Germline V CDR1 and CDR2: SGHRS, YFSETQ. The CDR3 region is CASSSLGQQATNEKLFF.

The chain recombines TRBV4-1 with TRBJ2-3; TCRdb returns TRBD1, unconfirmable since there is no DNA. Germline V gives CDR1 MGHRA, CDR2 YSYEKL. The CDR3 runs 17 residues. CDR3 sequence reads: CASSQNRETLRTDTQYF.

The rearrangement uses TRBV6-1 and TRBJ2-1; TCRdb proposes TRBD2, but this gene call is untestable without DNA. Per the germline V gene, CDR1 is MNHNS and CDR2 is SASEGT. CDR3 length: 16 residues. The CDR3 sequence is CASSDLAGSSYNEQFF.

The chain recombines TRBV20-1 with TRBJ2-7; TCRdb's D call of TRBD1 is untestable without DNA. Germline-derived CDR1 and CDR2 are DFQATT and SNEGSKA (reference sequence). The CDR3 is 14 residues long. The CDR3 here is CSVTGRRNSYEQYF.

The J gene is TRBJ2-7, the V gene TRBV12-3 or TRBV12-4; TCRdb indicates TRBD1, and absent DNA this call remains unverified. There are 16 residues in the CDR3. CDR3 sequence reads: CASSPLGGSPFNEQYF.

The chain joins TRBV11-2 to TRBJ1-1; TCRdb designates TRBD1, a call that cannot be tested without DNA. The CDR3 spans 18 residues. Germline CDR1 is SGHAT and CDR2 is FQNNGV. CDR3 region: CASSLEPRGAGYLTEAFF. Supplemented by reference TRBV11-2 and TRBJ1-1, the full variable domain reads EAGVAQSPRYKIIEKRQSVAFWCNPISGHATLYWYQQILGQGPKLLIQFQNNGVVDDSQLPKDRFSAERLKGVDSTLKIQPAKLEDSAVYLCASSLEPRGAGYLTEAFFGQGTRLTVV.

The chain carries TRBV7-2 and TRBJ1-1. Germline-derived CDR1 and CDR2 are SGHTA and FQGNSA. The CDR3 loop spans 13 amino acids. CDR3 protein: CASSPQMNTEAFF.